The 16 T cell receptor beta chains reported below all come from one sample, sequenced in a study of shared clonotypes between healthy human individuals. Generated by immunoSEQ multiplex PCR, the TCRdb table keeps only in-frame clones and is missing some. Of under 1 million clones listed, around 93% are singletons. As defined, naive CD8 cells were CD45RO-negative and positively selected for CCR7, with terminally differentiated effector memory CD45RA+ cells excluded. Sequenced material: naive CD8+ T cells sorted from blood. The receptors come from a man under 40 in good health.

In the case of this clone: Other DNA variants within this sample encode the same CDR3. This rearrangement joins TRBV9 to TRBJ2-3; 7 nucleotides line up with TRBD2. The CDR3 has 15 amino acids. Unmatched junction bases numbered 4, after V lost 0 bases and J lost 3 bases. Per germline, CDR1 SGDLS and CDR2 YYNGEE. CDR3 nucleotides: TGTGCCAGCAGCGTAGGTCTAGCGGTAACAGATACGCAGTATTTT. It specifies CASSVGLAVTDTQYF.

The gene calls are TRBV10-3 and TRBJ2-3; possibly TRBD1 for D (7 bases). CDR3 length: 12 amino acids. Germline loops: CDR1 ENHRY, CDR2 SYGVKD. V lost 6 bases, J lost 8 bases, and 12 bases lay in between. The CDR3 spells CAISRQGGTQYF. The CDR3 DNA reads TGTGCCATCAGCCGACAGGGAGGTACGCAGTATTTT.

V and J are TRBV4-2 and TRBJ2-1; D is possibly TRBD2 (5 bases). Germline CDR1 LGHNA, CDR2 YNFKEQ. V lost 2 bases and J lost 7, with 15 bases in between. CDR3 length: 15 amino acids. CDR3: CASSQSPGMGNEQFF. The CDR3 region has the DNA TGTGCCAGCAGCCAATCTCCCGGGATGGGGAATGAGCAGTTCTTC.

The rearrangement links TRBV27 to TRBJ2-1; TRBD2 matches 10 bases. The CDR3 is made up of 16 amino acids. After removal of 2 bases from V and 2 bases from J, the junction contained 3 bases not matched to a gene. Germline V gives CDR1 MNHEY, CDR2 SMNVEV (reference sequence). CDR3 nucleotide sequence: TGTGCCAGCAGTTTACTAGCGGGAGACCCCTACAATGAGCAGTTCTTC. Protein product: CASSLLAGDPYNEQFF.

The chain couples TRBV6-6 to TRBJ1-1, with 9 positions matching TRBD1. V dropped 6 bases and J dropped 5; count of bases not matched to a gene: 7. The CDR3 sequence is 14 residues long. The germline V gene has CDR1 MNHNY and CDR2 SVGAGI (reference sequence). CDR3 DNA sequence: TGTGCCAGCAGACCCGACAGGGGGTGGACTGAAGCTTTCTTT. This translates into CASRPDRGWTEAFF.

The V call is TRBV21-1, the J call TRBJ1-4; the table's D call of TRBD1 was not tested on the DNA. TRBV21-1 is a pseudogene. CDR3 length equals 17 residues. As DNA, the CDR3 is TGTGCCAGCAGCAAAGAAGGGGGCAGAAGAGTTTATGAAAAACTGTTTTTT. It translates to CASSKEGGRRVYEKLFF.

V is TRBV27 and J is TRBJ1-5, with 7 bases aligning to TRBD1. The V and J ends lost 7 bases and 2 bases, in that order; junction bases with no gene match: 5. Germline CDR1 MNHEY, CDR2 SMNVEV (reference sequence). This CDR3 has 14 residues. For the CDR3, the DNA is TGTGCCAGCACTACCGGGACAGGCAATCAGCCCCAGCATTTT. Encoded protein: CASTTGTGNQPQHF.

The CDR3 nucleotides read TGTGCCAGCAGTTTATCATGGGGCGACTATGGCTACACCTTC. Translating gives CASSLSWGDYGYTF. V usage is TRBV27 and J usage is TRBJ1-2; a weak D match, TRBD1 (5 bases). This CDR3 spans 14 amino acids. The germline V gene has CDR1 MNHEY and CDR2 SMNVEV (reference sequence). Trimming removed 0 bases at V and 3 bases at J, with 8 bases between.

V and J are TRBV4-3 and TRBJ2-7; 9 bases agree with TRBD2. Germline CDR1 reads LGHNA; CDR2 reads YSLEER. Trimming took 1 base from V and 4 from J; bases not matched to a gene: 14. The CDR3 sequence is 18 residues long. The CDR3 reads CASSQGAVAGGPKYEQYF. In DNA, the CDR3 is TGCGCCAGCAGCCAAGGAGCGGTGGCGGGAGGGCCGAAATACGAGCAGTACTTC.

The chain carries TRBV2 and TRBJ2-7; D could derive from TRBD1 or TRBD2 (6 bases each). CDR1 SNHLY and CDR2 FYNNEI come from the germline V gene. The CDR3 length is 14 residues. V lost 7 bases and J lost 3, with 16 bases in between. The chain's CDR3 is CASMGGRGNYEQYF. The CDR3 DNA sequence: TGTGCCAGCATGGGGGGCAGGGGAAACTACGAGCAGTACTTC. Using reference TRBV2 and TRBJ2-7 for the parts outside the CDR3, the full variable domain is EPEVTQTPSHQVTQMGQEVILRCVPISNHLYFYWYRQILGQKVEFLVSFYNNEISEKSEIFDDQFSVERPDGSNFTLKIRSTKLEDSAMYFCASMGGRGNYEQYFGPGTRLTVT.

The CDR3 DNA sequence: TGTGCCAGCTCACTGTGGGGCGCTGAAGCTTTCTTT. Translated, it gives CASSLWGAEAFF. The chain carries TRBV18 and TRBJ1-1; tentative D call: TRBD1 (5 bases). This CDR3 is built from 12 residues. Germline CDR1 reads KGHSH; CDR2 reads LQKENI. V was shortened by 4 bases and J by 6 bases, with 9 bases between the two germline ends.

This sequence joins TRBV28 and TRBJ1-5, with 7 bases fitting TRBD1. The CDR3 spans 17 residues. V gave up 4 bases and J gave up 2 bases; unmatched junction bases: 11. The germline V gene encodes CDR1 MDHEN and CDR2 SYDVKM. The CDR3 region is CASSSLGNRGGNQPQHF. The CDR3 coding sequence is TGTGCCAGCAGTTCCCTCGGGAACAGGGGAGGCAATCAGCCCCAGCATTTT. Based on the CDR3 plus reference TRBV28 and TRBJ1-5, the full variable domain is DVKVTQSSRYLVKRTGEKVFLECVQDMDHENMFWYRQDPGLGLRLIYFSYDVKMKEKGDIPEGYSVSREKKERFSLILESASTNQTSMYLCASSSLGNRGGNQPQHFGDGTRLSIL.

This chain connects TRBV27 to TRBJ2-1; 9 bases match TRBD2. In germline, CDR1 is MNHEY, CDR2 SMNVEV (reference sequence). This CDR3 is 16 amino acids long. V was pared by 2 bases and J by 5 bases, with 7 bases of the junction left unmatched. The chain's CDR3 is CASSLSASGTHNEQFF. The CDR3 DNA is TGTGCCAGCAGTTTAAGTGCTAGCGGGACCCACAATGAGCAGTTCTTC.

The chain is built from TRBV29-1 and TRBJ2-3; either TRBD1 or TRBD2 may supply D (5 bases each). Per the germline V gene, CDR1 is SQVTM and CDR2 is ANQGSEA. The V end was cut by 4 bases, the J end by 3 bases, with 17 bases between. This CDR3 spans 15 amino acids. Here the CDR3 reads CSVGGYDIWTDTQYF. CDR3 DNA sequence: TGCAGCGTTGGGGGGTACGACATTTGGACAGATACGCAGTATTTT.

This chain links TRBV30 with TRBJ1-3; D unclear. CDR1 GTSNPN and CDR2 SVGIG come from the germline V gene (reference sequence). The CDR3 loop spans 14 amino acids. Trimming pared 0 bases from V and 0 bases from J, leaving 6 bases between. In nucleotides, the CDR3 is TGTGCCTGGAGTGTAAGCAGCTCTGGAAACACCATATATTTT. It specifies CAWSVSSSGNTIYF.

The chain carries TRBV27 and TRBJ2-5, with D perhaps TRBD2 (6 bases). The length of the CDR3 is 14 residues. Germline CDR1 is MNHEY and CDR2 is SMNVEV (reference sequence). Trimming stripped 4 bases from V and 4 bases from J, with 13 bases between. CDR3 bases: TGTGCCAGCAGTTCTTTCGGGAGTGGAGAGACCCAGTACTTC. It codes for CASSSFGSGETQYF.